This TCR beta chain came from a study of identical twins. The authors used template switching to add a universal primer site and gave cDNA unique molecular identifiers. TCRdb called the 5' RACE reads again in MiXCR, with one record for every CDR3 protein. The sample has fewer than 650,000 distinct CDR3 sequences, 7.1% seen once. Per germline, CDR1 DFQATT and CDR2 SNEGSKA (reference sequence). The CDR3 is 16 residues long. Trimming pared 6 bases from V and 2 bases from J, leaving 19 bases between. Study observations and caveats: Beta clonotypes that were abundant in cord blood contained fewer insertions, a pattern absent from memory repertoires. Out-of-frame alpha sequences shared between twins exhibited an excess of low generation probability. Donors were not followed over many years; analysis was cross-sectional.

The sample holds many counts of this clonotype. The antigen is not known. These data also formed part of another study, on yellow fever vaccine responses in identical twins.

The TCR was taken from a woman aged 18-35 years in good health. The chain links TRBV20-1 to TRBJ2-2; tentative D call: TRBD1 (5 bases). The specimen was PBMCs. In nucleotides, the CDR3 is TGCAGTGCCCCATCTTTTCCAGGGCTAAACACCGGGGAGCTGTTTTTT. Its translation is CSAPSFPGLNTGELFF.